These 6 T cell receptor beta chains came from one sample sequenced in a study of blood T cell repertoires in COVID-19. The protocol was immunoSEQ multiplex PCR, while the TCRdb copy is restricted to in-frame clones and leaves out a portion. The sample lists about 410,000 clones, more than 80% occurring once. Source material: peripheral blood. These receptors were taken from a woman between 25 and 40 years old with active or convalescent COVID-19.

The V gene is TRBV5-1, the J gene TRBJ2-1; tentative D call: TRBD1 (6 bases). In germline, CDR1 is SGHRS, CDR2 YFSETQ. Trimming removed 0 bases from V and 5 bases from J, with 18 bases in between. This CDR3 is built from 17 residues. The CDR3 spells CASSLVGAGVLDNEQFF. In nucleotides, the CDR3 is TGCGCCAGCAGCTTGGTGGGGGCTGGGGTCTTAGACAATGAGCAGTTCTTC. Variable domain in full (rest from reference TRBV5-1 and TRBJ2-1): KAGVTQTPRYLIKTRGQQVTLSCSPISGHRSVSWYQQTPGQGLQFLFEYFSETQRNKGNFPGRFSGRQFSNSRSEMNVSTLELGDSALYLCASSLVGAGVLDNEQFFGPGTRLTVL.

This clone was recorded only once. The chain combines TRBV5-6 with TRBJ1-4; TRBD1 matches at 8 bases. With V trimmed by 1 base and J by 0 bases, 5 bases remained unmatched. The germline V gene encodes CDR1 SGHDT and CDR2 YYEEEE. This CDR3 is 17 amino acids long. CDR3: CASSLTGGVATNEKLFF. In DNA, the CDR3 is TGTGCCAGCAGCTTGACAGGGGGGGTCGCAACTAATGAAAAACTGTTTTTT.

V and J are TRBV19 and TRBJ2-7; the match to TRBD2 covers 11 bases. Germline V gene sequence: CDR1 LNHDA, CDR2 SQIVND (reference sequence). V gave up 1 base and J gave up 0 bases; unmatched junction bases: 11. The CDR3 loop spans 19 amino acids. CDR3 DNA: TGTGCCAGTAGTATAGGCCTCCTAGCGGGGGGCTTATACTCCTACGAGCAGTACTTC. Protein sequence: CASSIGLLAGGLYSYEQYF. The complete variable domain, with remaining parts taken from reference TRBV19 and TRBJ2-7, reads DGGITQSPKYLFRKEGQNVTLSCEQNLNHDAMYWYRQDPGQGLRLIYYSQIVNDFQKGDIAEGYSVSREKKESFPLTVTSAQKNPTAFYLCASSIGLLAGGLYSYEQYFGPGTRLTVT.

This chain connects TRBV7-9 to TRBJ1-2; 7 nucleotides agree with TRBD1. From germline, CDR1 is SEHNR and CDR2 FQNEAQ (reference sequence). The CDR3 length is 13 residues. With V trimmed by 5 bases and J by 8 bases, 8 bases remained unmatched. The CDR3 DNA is TGTGCCAGCAGCACAGGAGGGGGCGACGGCTACACCTTC. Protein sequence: CASSTGGGDGYTF. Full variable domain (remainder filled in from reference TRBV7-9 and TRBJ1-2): DTGVSQNPRHKITKRGQNVTFRCDPISEHNRLYWYRQTLGQGPEFLTYFQNEAQLEKSRLLSDRFSAERPKGSFSTLEIQRTEQGDSAMYLCASSTGGGDGYTFGSGTRLTVV.

CDR3 bases: TGTGCCAGCTCAAACCATCCGAGAAACGAGCAGTACTTC. This codes for CASSNHPRNEQYF. The chain couples TRBV18 to TRBJ2-7; D remains unclear. The CDR3 is made up of 13 amino acids. Germline assignment: CDR1 KGHSH and CDR2 LQKENI. V gave up 5 bases and J gave up 5 bases, with 13 bases separating them.

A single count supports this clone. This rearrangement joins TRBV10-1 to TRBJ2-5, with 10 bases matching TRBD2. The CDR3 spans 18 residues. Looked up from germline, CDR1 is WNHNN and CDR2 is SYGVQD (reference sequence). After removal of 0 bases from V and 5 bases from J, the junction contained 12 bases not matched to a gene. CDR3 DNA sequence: TGCGCCAGCAGTGAGTCGACGTGGGATAGCGGGAGGCGGGAGACCCAGTACTTC. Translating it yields CASSESTWDSGRRETQYF.